The clone carrying this TCR beta chain was seen a handful of times. What it binds is not known. CDR1 and CDR2 (germline): MNHEY, SMNVEV (reference sequence). Between the trimmed V and J ends, which lost 0 bases and 1 base, there was a span of 13 bases. The CDR3 loop spans 16 amino acids. TCRdb keeps only in-frame clones here, not all; method: immunoSEQ multiplex PCR. In the table there are 6,000 or so clones, less than 70% of which are singletons. This sample was taken from a study of CD8 T cell repertoires and HIV-1 epitope variants. In the study overall: Separate wells received one of Twenty-five Gag or Nef variant peptides. Cultures ran less than 12 days, with IL-2, IL-7 and IL-15 added on days 3 and 7.

Broader study findings: Of nine antigen-specific beta clonotypes, about six appeared to cross-react with escape variants. Nef KF9 drew about 5 clonotypes and HW9 one, without TAALDMSHF responses.

This receptor was identified in a male donor with HIV. This chain uses TRBV27 with TRBJ2-7, with D tentatively TRBD2 (6 bases). Sample: cultured CD8+ T cells derived from PBMCs. The CDR3 DNA follows: TGTGCCAGCAGTTTATCGGAGGGGACTGTATCCTACGAGCAGTACTTC. It specifies CASSLSEGTVSYEQYF.